This entry lists 7 T cell receptor beta chains sequenced from one sample in a study of regulatory T cells in long-lasting Graves disease (dated by TCRdb to about 2021). Receptors were amplified or captured by multiplex PCR. Instrument used: Illumina HiSeq 4000. iRepertoire HTBI primers and Arm-PCR amplification of CDR3 regions were used to construct TCR beta libraries. TCRdb cleaned the public reads at Q25 with fastp, built clones with MiXCR and kept in-frame beta chains. Records with the same CDR3 protein are collapsed into one entry carrying the most frequent genes and DNA. The sample yields 400,000 to 550,000 distinct CDR3 sequences; over 15% were counted once. About 23% of the sample is in the top ten clones. The sample's time point label, in plain terms: newly diagnosed GD, antithyroid drugs for less than 3 months. For both TCR sequencing and RNA sequencing, RNA was extracted from PBMCs using TRIzol.

Separately, the same data were catalogued under a study of T cells in Graves' hyperthyroidism and ophthalmopathy.

The sequencing here drew on peripheral blood mononuclear cells (PBMCs), taken at new diagnosis, from a patient treated with antithyroid drugs. These receptors were collected from a woman younger than 35 with Graves disease. Donor details come from another sample of the same person, matched by shared clones.

This clonotype was observed a few times. The chain has TRBV4-1 and TRBJ1-1; 9 nucleotides match TRBD1. Trimming cost V 4 bases and J 5 bases; bases outside gene matches: 5. Germline V gene sequence: CDR1 MGHRA, CDR2 YSYEKL. The CDR3 is 14 residues long. This chain's CDR3 is CASSPGDRETEAFF. Written as DNA, the CDR3 is TGCGCCAGCAGCCCTGGGGACAGGGAAACTGAAGCTTTCTTT.

Many counts were recorded for this clonotype. The rearrangement joins TRBV3-1 to TRBJ1-2; maybe TRBD1 (5 bases). V dropped 3 bases and J dropped 1 base, with 9 bases sitting between them. The CDR3 runs to 14 residues. Germline values: CDR1 LGHDT, CDR2 YNNKEL (reference sequence). Written as DNA, the CDR3 is TGTGCCAGCAGCCATGGGGGAATTAACTATGGCTACACCTTC. This codes for CASSHGGINYGYTF.

This sequence joins TRBV11-3 and TRBJ2-1; D tentatively reads TRBD1 or TRBD2 (5 bases each). Germline-derived CDR1 and CDR2 are SGHNT and YENEEA. This CDR3 is built from 16 residues. V was pared by 4 bases and J by 5 bases, with 18 bases between. CDR3 region: CASSSHWGNKNNEQFF. As DNA, the CDR3 is TGTGCCAGCAGCTCGCATTGGGGGAATAAAAACAATGAGCAGTTCTTC.

This clonotype was seen ten or more times. V gene TRBV20-1 combines with J gene TRBJ1-1, with TRBD1 matching 7 bases. The V gene's germline CDR1 is DFQATT and CDR2 SNEGSKA (reference sequence). Trimming cost V 3 bases and J 3 bases; bases outside gene matches: 7. This CDR3 is 14 amino acids long. CDR3 nucleotides: TGCAGTGCTAGTTCGGGGACAGCTCACACTGAAGCTTTCTTT. It yields the protein CSASSGTAHTEAFF.

CDR3 sequence (DNA): TGTGCCACGACGGACACTGGGGGAACAGATACGCAGTATTTT. Translation gives CATTDTGGTDTQYF. The chain combines TRBV19 with TRBJ2-3; D is possibly TRBD1 or TRBD2 (5 bases each). Germline V gene lookup returns CDR1 LNHDA and CDR2 SQIVND (reference sequence). V was shortened by 10 bases and J by 3 bases, with 17 bases between the two germline ends. This CDR3 comprises 14 residues. The full variable domain, in which reference TRBV19 and TRBJ2-3 provide the parts outside the CDR3, is DGGITQSPKYLFRKEGQNVTLSCEQNLNHDAMYWYRQDPGQGLRLIYYSQIVNDFQKGDIAEGYSVSREKKESFPLTVTSAQKNPTAFYLCATTDTGGTDTQYFGPGTRLTVL.

This clonotype was detected ten times or more. V usage is TRBV30 and J usage is TRBJ2-7, with 9 bases that match TRBD2. V shed 5 bases and J 7 bases; nucleotides not matched to a gene: 12. CDR1 is GTSNPN, CDR2 SVGIG, per germline (reference sequence). The CDR3 length is 14 residues. CDR3 loop: CAWGSLAGIGEQYF. The CDR3 bases are TGTGCCTGGGGCTCTCTAGCGGGAATTGGGGAGCAGTACTTC.

The chain has TRBV15 and TRBJ2-7; a possible D gene is TRBD2 (6 bases). Per the germline V gene, CDR1 is LNHNV and CDR2 is YYDKDF (reference sequence). The V gene lost 0 bases and the J gene lost 5 bases, with 17 bases spanning the gap. The CDR3 runs to 16 residues. CDR3 nucleotide sequence: TGTGCCACCAGCAGAGATGGGGTAGCGGAGGCCAACGAGCAGTACTTC. Translating gives CATSRDGVAEANEQYF. The variable domain in full, completed from reference TRBV15 and TRBJ2-7, reads DAMVIQNPRYQVTQFGKPVTLSCSQTLNHNVMYWYQQKSSQAPKLLFHYYDKDFNNEADTPDNFQSRRPNTSFCFLDIRSPGLGDTAMYLCATSRDGVAEANEQYFGPGTRLTVT.